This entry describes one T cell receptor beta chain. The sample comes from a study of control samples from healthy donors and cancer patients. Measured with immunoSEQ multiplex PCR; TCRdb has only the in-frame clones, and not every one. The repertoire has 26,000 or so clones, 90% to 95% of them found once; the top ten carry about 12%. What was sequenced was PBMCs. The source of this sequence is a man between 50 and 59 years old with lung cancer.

CDR3 in amino acids: CASSQEVQDTGELFF. In DNA form, the CDR3 reads TGTGCCAGCAGCCAAGAGGTACAAGACACCGGGGAGCTGTTTTTT. The V gene is TRBV3-1 (or the pseudogene TRBV3-2), the J gene TRBJ2-2; no definite D call. The CDR3 consists of 15 residues. Trimming left V 0 bases short and J 3 bases short, with 8 bases between. Germline assignment: CDR1 LGHDT and CDR2 YNNKEL (reference sequence).